The rows below give T cell receptor beta chains drawn from one sample of a study of T-cell memory formation after mild COVID-19. TCRdb re-derived calls from the 5' RACE reads in MiXCR, one entry per CDR3 protein. The sample has 450,000 to 700,000 distinct CDR3 sequences, 18% seen once; the top ten hold around 12%. Sequenced sample: PBMCs or a T cell subset sorted from them (not recorded which). Source of these receptors: an adult woman who had mild COVID-19 (a few samples of this study predate the infection). Cell type and time point are not known. Each CDR3 is given with its conserved first and last residue. The order of the fields is J gene, clone size, V gene, D gene, CDR3 DNA, CDR3 protein. A D gene is named only where the DNA matches it firmly. Not every row has a clone size; where given, it reads once, few, many or a size class.

>TRBJ2-1|few|TRBV29-1|NA
TGCAGCGGCCGGGGGTCTGAGCAGTTCTTC
CSGRGSEQFF
>TRBJ1-1|NA|TRBV10-1|NA
TGCGCCAGCCAGGACGCAAGGGAGGGGAGCACTGAAGCTTTCTTT
CASQDAREGSTEAFF
>TRBJ1-5|NA|TRBV12-3/TRBV12-4|TRBD1
TGTGCCAGCAGTGAAACAGGGGGGGATCAGCCCCAGCATTTT
CASSETGGDQPQHF
>TRBJ1-5|few|TRBV9|TRBD1
TGTGCCAGCAGCGTCAGGGGGGCAGGGGGTCATCAGCCCCAGCATTTT
CASSVRGAGGHQPQHF
>TRBJ2-1|few|TRBV7-8|TRBD2
TGTGCCAGCAGCTTAGGGCTAGCGGGAGGTCTGGGTGAGCAGTTCTTC
CASSLGLAGGLGEQFF
>TRBJ1-2|NA|TRBV19|NA
TGTGCCAGTAGTCATGGGGAAGTCGGTGGCTACACCTTC
CASSHGEVGGYTF
>TRBJ2-6|NA|TRBV6-5|NA
TGTGCCAGCAGTTCGGCCTCCACAGTTCCTGGGGCCAACGTCCTGACTTTC
CASSSASTVPGANVLTF
>TRBJ1-1|NA|TRBV9|NA
TGTGCCAGCAGCGTAGAGAGGAGAACGAACACTGAAGCTTTCTTT
CASSVERRTNTEAFF
>TRBJ2-1|few|TRBV3-1|TRBD2
TGTGCCAGCAGCCAGACCGGGACTAGCGGCAATGAGCAGTTCTTC
CASSQTGTSGNEQFF
>TRBJ2-1|NA|TRBV5-1|NA
TGCGCCAGCAGCCGTGGACAAACCTACAATGAGCAGTTCTTC
CASSRGQTYNEQFF
>TRBJ2-1|NA|TRBV12-3/TRBV12-4|TRBD2
TGTGCCAGCAGTTCCTTTAGCGGGATGAGCTCCTACAATGAGCAGTTCTTC
CASSSFSGMSSYNEQFF
>TRBJ2-2|NA|TRBV12-3/TRBV12-4|TRBD1
TGTGCCAGCAGTTTATGGGACAGTCTTAGGACCGGGGAGCTGTTTTTT
CASSLWDSLRTGELFF
>TRBJ2-1|NA|TRBV6-2/TRBV6-3|TRBD1
TGTGCCAGCCCCCCCGGACAGGTCAATGAGCAGTTCTTC
CASPPGQVNEQFF
>TRBJ2-7|NA|TRBV5-1|NA
TGCGCCAGCAGCTCGGGAGACAGGCTCTACGAGCAGTACTTC
CASSSGDRLYEQYF
>TRBJ2-7|many|TRBV11-3|TRBD2
TGTGCCAGCAGCCCGCCTTGGACTAGCGGGAACGAGCAGTACTTC
CASSPPWTSGNEQYF
>TRBJ2-7|NA|TRBV7-8|TRBD1
TGTGCCAGCAGCTCGCTTACAGGGGGCTCCTACGAGCAGTACTTC
CASSSLTGGSYEQYF
>TRBJ2-7|few|TRBV7-9|NA
TGTGCCAGCAGGCCCCAGACAGGCTACGAGCAGTACTTC
CASRPQTGYEQYF
>TRBJ1-4|few|TRBV15|TRBD1
TGTGCCACCAGCAGCGGACAGGGACCTGTGGCGGGAGAAAAACTGTTTTTT
CATSSGQGPVAGEKLFF
>TRBJ2-7|NA|TRBV5-1|TRBD1
TGCGCCAGCAGCTTGTCGACAGGGCGAGACTACGAGCAGTACTTC
CASSLSTGRDYEQYF
>TRBJ2-1|NA|TRBV5-1|NA
TGCGCCAGCAGCTCCCTAGGGGCTCGGGGGAGCAATGAGCAGTTCTTC
CASSSLGARGSNEQFF
>TRBJ2-3|few|TRBV11-1|NA
TGTGCCAGCAGCGTCCACCGGGACTCCCAGCCAGATACGCAGTATTTT
CASSVHRDSQPDTQYF
>TRBJ2-7|NA|TRBV29-1|TRBD1
TGCAGCGTCCGGGACAGGGGAGCCTACGAGCAGTACTTC
CSVRDRGAYEQYF
>TRBJ2-1|NA|TRBV12-3/TRBV12-4|NA
TGTGCCAGCAGTTTGGGTAGGGGTGAGCAGTTCTTC
CASSLGRGEQFF
>TRBJ2-1|NA|TRBV29-1|NA
TGCAGCGCCGGAAGTCAGGGTGACAATGAGCAGTTCTTC
CSAGSQGDNEQFF
>TRBJ1-2|few|TRBV6-1|TRBD1
TGTGCCAGCAGTGAACGGACAGGGCCAAACTATGGCTACACCTTC
CASSERTGPNYGYTF
>TRBJ2-5|NA|TRBV7-8|TRBD2
TGTGCCAGCAGCTTAGGGCTAGCGGATACCCAAGAGACCCAGTACTTC
CASSLGLADTQETQYF
>TRBJ2-1|few|TRBV29-1|NA
TGCAGCGTTGAAAAGGCCGACCCGGCCTACAATGAGCAGTTCTTC
CSVEKADPAYNEQFF
>TRBJ2-2|NA|TRBV4-1|NA
TGCGCCAGCAGAGGGCGGACCGGGGAGCTGTTTTTT
CASRGRTGELFF
>TRBJ1-1|NA|TRBV24-1|TRBD1
TGTGCCACCAGTGATCAGGGGACAGGGTTCAAAGCTTTCTTT
CATSDQGTGFKAFF
>TRBJ2-1|NA|TRBV7-2|TRBD1
TGTGCCAGCAGAGTGGGGACAGGGTTCAATGAGCAGTTCTTC
CASRVGTGFNEQFF
>TRBJ2-1|few|TRBV12-3/TRBV12-4|NA
TGTGCCAGCACTCTATCGACGCGAAGGGGTGAGCAGTTCTTC
CASTLSTRRGEQFF
>TRBJ2-1|NA|TRBV12-3/TRBV12-4|NA
TGTGCCAGCAGTTTACTTCCTAGGAATGAGCAGTTCTTC
CASSLLPRNEQFF
>TRBJ1-5|few|TRBV18|NA
TGTGCCAGCTCACCACTCGCAGGGAGCAATCAGCCCCAGCATTTT
CASSPLAGSNQPQHF
>TRBJ2-7|many|TRBV5-1|NA
TGCGCCAGCAGCTTCTACCCCGCCTACGAGCAGTACTTC
CASSFYPAYEQYF
>TRBJ1-1|NA|TRBV5-1|NA
TGCGCCAGCAGCTCGTGGAGTCGGAACACTGAAGCTTTCTTT
CASSSWSRNTEAFF
>TRBJ1-2|NA|TRBV6-5|TRBD1
TGTGCCAGCAGTTACTCGTTTTCCAGGGGGCTGAACTATGGCTACACCTTC
CASSYSFSRGLNYGYTF
>TRBJ2-2|NA|TRBV7-7|NA
TGTGCTAGCAGCTTAGCATATAGGTCCGGGGAGCTGTTTTTT
CASSLAYRSGELFF
>TRBJ2-4|NA|TRBV7-9|NA
TGTGCCAGCGGGGGTGTCGGCAAAAACATTCAGTACTTC
CASGGVGKNIQYF
>TRBJ2-1|once|TRBV7-9|NA
TGTGCCAGCAGCTTAGAAGCTTGGGGTTCCTACAATGAGCAGTTCTTC
CASSLEAWGSYNEQFF
>TRBJ2-1|few|TRBV19|TRBD2
TGTGCCAGTAGTACTATACTAGCGGCGTACAATGAGCAGTTCTTC
CASSTILAAYNEQFF
>TRBJ2-7|NA|TRBV4-1|NA
TGCGCCAGCAGCCAAGTAGGGGTCGAGCAGTACTTC
CASSQVGVEQYF
>TRBJ2-5|NA|TRBV2|TRBD1
TGTGCCAGCAGTGAACCCGGGACAGGATGGTTTAGGGAGACCCAGTACTTC
CASSEPGTGWFRETQYF
>TRBJ2-3|NA|TRBV19|NA
TGTGCCAGTAGTGTGCGACTTGCGGGCGCAGATACGCAGTATTTT
CASSVRLAGADTQYF
>TRBJ2-1|few|TRBV12-3/TRBV12-4|NA
TGTGCCAGCGGAGGGGGCAGGCGTCTTATCTACAATGAGCAGTTCTTC
CASGGGRRLIYNEQFF
>TRBJ2-1|NA|TRBV4-3|NA
TGCGCCAGCAGCCAAGGTGGCAGGGAGTACAATGAGCAGTTCTTC
CASSQGGREYNEQFF
>TRBJ1-5|NA|TRBV20-1|NA
TGCAGTGCTAGTAAGCCTGGGCAGCCCCAGCATTTT
CSASKPGQPQHF
>TRBJ1-6|few|TRBV18|NA
TGTGCCAGCTCAGGATCGACCTCTTGGGGTAATTCACCCCTCCACTTT
CASSGSTSWGNSPLHF
>TRBJ2-7|many|TRBV6-5|NA
TGTGCCAGCACGGGGGTCGGCGAGCAGTACTTC
CASTGVGEQYF
>TRBJ2-3|NA|TRBV5-1|NA
TGCGCCAGCAGCTTACGGACTGTTCCAAACACAGATACGCAGTATTTT
CASSLRTVPNTDTQYF
>TRBJ2-7|few|TRBV6-5|NA
TGTGCCAGCAGTCCCCGACGGATCTCCTACGAGCAGTACTTC
CASSPRRISYEQYF
>TRBJ2-7|NA|TRBV27|TRBD1
TGTGCCAGCCGCCGTCCCAGGGGACAGTCCCCCTACGAGCAGTACTTC
CASRRPRGQSPYEQYF
>TRBJ2-2|NA|TRBV5-1|NA
TGCGCCAGCAGCTTAACGGCGAAGAACACCGGGGAGCTGTTTTTT
CASSLTAKNTGELFF
>TRBJ2-2|many|TRBV2|NA
TGTGCCAGCAGTGAGTCATCGACCGGGGAGCTGTTTTTT
CASSESSTGELFF